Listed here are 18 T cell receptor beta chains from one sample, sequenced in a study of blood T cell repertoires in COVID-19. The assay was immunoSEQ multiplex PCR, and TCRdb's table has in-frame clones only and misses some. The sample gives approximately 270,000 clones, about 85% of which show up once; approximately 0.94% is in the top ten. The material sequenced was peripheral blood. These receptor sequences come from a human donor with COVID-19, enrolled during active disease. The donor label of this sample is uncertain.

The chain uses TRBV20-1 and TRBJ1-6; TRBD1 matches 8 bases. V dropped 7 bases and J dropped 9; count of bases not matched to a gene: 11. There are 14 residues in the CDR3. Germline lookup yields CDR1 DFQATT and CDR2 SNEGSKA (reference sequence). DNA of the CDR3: TGCAGTGTTAGTCAGGGGGCTTTCTTTTCACCCCTCCACTTT. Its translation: CSVSQGAFFSPLHF.

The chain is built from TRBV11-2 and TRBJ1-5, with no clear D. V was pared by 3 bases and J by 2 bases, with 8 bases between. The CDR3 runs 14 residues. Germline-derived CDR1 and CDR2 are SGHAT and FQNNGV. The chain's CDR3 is CASSFGEGNQPQHF. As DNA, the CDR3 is TGTGCCAGCAGCTTTGGGGAGGGCAATCAGCCCCAGCATTTT.

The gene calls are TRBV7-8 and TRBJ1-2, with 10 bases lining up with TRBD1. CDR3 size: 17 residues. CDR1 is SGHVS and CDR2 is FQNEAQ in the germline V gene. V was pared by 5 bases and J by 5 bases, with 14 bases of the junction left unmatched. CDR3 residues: CASSPGTGAQINYGYTF. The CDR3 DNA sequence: TGTGCCAGCAGCCCCGGGACAGGGGCCCAGATCAATTATGGCTACACCTTC.

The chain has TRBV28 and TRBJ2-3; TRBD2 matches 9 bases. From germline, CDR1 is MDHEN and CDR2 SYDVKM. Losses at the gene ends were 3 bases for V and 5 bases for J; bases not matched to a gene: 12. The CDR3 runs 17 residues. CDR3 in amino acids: CASSLLTSGDLGDTQYF. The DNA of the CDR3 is TGTGCCAGCAGTTTGCTGACTAGCGGCGACCTAGGAGATACGCAGTATTTT.

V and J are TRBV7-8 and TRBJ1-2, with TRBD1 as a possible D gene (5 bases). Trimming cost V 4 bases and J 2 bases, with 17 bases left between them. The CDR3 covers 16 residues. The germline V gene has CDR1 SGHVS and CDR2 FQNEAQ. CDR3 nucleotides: TGTGCCAGCAGCTCCCGAAGCGGGGCGGGGAACTATGGCTACACCTTC. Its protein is CASSSRSGAGNYGYTF.

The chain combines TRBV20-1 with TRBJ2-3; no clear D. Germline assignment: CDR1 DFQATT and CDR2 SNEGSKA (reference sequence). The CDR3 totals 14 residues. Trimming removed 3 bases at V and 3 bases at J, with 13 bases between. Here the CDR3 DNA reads TGCAGTGCTAGTTCCACTGAATGGACAGATACGCAGTATTTT. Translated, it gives CSASSTEWTDTQYF.

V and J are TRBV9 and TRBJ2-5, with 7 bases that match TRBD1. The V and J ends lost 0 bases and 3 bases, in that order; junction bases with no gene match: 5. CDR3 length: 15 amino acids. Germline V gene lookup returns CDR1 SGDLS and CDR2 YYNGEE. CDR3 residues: CASSVAPGGEETQYF. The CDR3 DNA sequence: TGTGCCAGCAGCGTAGCTCCAGGGGGAGAAGAGACCCAGTACTTC.

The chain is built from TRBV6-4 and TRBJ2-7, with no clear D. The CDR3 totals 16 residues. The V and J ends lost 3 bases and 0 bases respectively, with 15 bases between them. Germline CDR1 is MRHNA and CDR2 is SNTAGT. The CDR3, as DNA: TGTGCCAGCAGTGATGAGTCCAGGCCCTACTCCTACGAGCAGTACTTC. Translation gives CASSDESRPYSYEQYF.

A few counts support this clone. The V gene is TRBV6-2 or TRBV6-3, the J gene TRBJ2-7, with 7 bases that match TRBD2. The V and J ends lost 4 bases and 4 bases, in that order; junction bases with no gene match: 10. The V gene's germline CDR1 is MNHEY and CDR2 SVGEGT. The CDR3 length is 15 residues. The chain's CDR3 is CASSSAWTRAYEQYF. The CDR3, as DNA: TGTGCCAGCAGTTCCGCATGGACTAGGGCTTACGAGCAGTACTTC.

The CDR3 loop is CASSTSGTYEQYF. CDR3 bases: TGTGCCAGCTCGACTAGCGGGACCTACGAGCAGTACTTC. The chain has TRBV6-5 and TRBJ2-7, with 11 bases aligning to TRBD2. The CDR3 is made up of 13 amino acids. Unmatched junction bases numbered 2, after V lost 8 bases and J lost 2 bases. Germline V lookup: CDR1 MNHEY, CDR2 SVGAGI.

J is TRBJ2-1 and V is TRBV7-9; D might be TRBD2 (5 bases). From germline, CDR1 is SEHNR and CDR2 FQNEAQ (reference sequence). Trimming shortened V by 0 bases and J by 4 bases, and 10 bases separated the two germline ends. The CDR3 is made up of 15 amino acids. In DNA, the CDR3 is TGTGCCAGCAGCTTAGCGGGAGCCCAATACAATGAGCAGTTCTTC. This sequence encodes CASSLAGAQYNEQFF.

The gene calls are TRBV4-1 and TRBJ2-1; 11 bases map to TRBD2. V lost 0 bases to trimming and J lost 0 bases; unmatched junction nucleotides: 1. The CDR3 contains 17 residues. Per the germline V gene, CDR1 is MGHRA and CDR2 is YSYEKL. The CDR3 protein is CASSQEGTSGSYNEQFF. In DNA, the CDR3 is TGCGCCAGCAGCCAAGAAGGGACTAGCGGCTCCTACAATGAGCAGTTCTTC.

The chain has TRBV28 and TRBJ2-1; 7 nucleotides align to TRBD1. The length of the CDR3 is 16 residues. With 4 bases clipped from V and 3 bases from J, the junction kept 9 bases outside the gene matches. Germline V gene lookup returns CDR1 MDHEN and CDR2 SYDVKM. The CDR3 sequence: CASSSHRGTVYNEQFF. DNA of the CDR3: TGTGCCAGCAGTTCCCACAGGGGAACAGTCTACAATGAGCAGTTCTTC.

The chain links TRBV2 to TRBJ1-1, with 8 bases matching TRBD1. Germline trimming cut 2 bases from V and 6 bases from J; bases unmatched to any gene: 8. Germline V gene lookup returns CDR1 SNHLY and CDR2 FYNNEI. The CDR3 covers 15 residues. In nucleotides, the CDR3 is TGTGCCAGCAGTGAAAGGGCAGGGGGCTGGTCTGAAGCTTTCTTT. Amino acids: CASSERAGGWSEAFF.

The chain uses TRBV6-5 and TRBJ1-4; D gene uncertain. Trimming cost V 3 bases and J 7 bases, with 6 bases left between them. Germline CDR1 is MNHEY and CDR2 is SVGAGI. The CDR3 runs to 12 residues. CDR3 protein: CASSYSGEKLFF. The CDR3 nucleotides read TGTGCCAGCAGTTATTCGGGTGAAAAACTGTTTTTT.

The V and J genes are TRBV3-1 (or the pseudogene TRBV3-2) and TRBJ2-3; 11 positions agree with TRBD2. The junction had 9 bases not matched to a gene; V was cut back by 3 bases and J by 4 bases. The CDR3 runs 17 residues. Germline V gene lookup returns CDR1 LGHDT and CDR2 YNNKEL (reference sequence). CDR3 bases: TGTGCCAGCAGCCAGCATACTAGCGGGAGTGGCGCAGATACGCAGTATTTT. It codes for CASSQHTSGSGADTQYF.

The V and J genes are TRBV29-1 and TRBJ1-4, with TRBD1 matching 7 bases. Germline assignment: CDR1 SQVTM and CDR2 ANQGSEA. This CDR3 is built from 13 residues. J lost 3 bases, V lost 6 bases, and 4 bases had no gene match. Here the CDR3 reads CSVDGQANEKLFF. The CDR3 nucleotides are TGCAGCGTGGACGGACAGGCTAATGAAAAACTGTTTTTT.

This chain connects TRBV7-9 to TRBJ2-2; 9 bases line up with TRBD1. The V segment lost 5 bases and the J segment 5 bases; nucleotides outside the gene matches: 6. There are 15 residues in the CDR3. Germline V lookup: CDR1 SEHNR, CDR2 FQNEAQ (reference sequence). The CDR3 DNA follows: TGTGCCAGCAGCGCTGACAGGGGGAGGACCGGGGAGCTGTTTTTT. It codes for CASSADRGRTGELFF.